This T cell receptor (beta chain) was sequenced in a study of a mutant IDH1 vaccine in newly diagnosed glioma. Whole-study context: Treated patients were roughly 62% male, about 38% female, mean age around 40 years. Regarding the study as a whole: Patients showed vaccine-induced immune responses at a rate of 80% to 95%.

Sequenced by immunoSEQ multiplex PCR; TCRdb stores in-frame clones only, minus some. The data contain around 67,000 clones, around 82% of them seen just once; the ten biggest clones take up approximately 4.2%. Turning to this clone: Antigen specificity is unknown.

Time point reported: baseline, week 1 (first vaccination visit). The treatment: pre-vaccination baseline after standard-of-care therapy. Those who donated had recent WHO grade 3 or 4 IDH1-mutant, ATRX-lost astrocytomas. Germline V gene lookup returns CDR1 SEHNR and CDR2 FQNEAQ (reference sequence). With V trimmed by 5 bases and J by 3 bases, 4 bases remained unmatched. CDR3 length: 14 residues. This specimen consisted of peripheral blood mononuclear cells (PBMCs), obtained from a glioma patient treated with radiotherapy, temozolomide or both. V is TRBV7-9 and J is TRBJ1-2, with 9 bases identical to TRBD1. The source is a woman aged 18 to 35 with glioma. Some clones in this sample may be carry-over from other donors' samples. The CDR3 nucleotides are TGTGCCAGCAGCCTGACAGGGGGGGACTATGGCTACACCTTC. Its translation: CASSLTGGDYGYTF.